This note documents a single TCR beta chain sequence. The sample comes from a study of blood T cell repertoires in COVID-19. Overall study: Samples of COVID-19 (acute and convalescent) were obtained from the United States, Italy and Spain. PBMCs, B-cell-depleted T cells, or T cells provided the cDNA or gDNA that made up the material.

Original analysis: Estimation of nucleated cell counts relied on the amplification of reference gene primers. Clones were read by immunoSEQ multiplex PCR, and TCRdb kept only the in-frame ones, dropping some. The DNA was the basis for D and trimming; V, J and clone size are from that table. The sample has approximately 100,000 clones, over 75% seen once; the top ten hold around a tenth. This CDR3 contains 13 residues. V was pared by 1 base and J by 3 bases, with 7 bases between. Sequences were obtained from peripheral blood. The V gene is TRBV12-3 or TRBV12-4, the J gene TRBJ2-7; D is unclear. The clonotype originates from a woman aged 25 to 39 with acute or convalescent COVID-19. CDR3 in DNA: TGTGCCAGCAGTTTAGACACAAACTACGAGCAGTACTTC. Translated, it gives CASSLDTNYEQYF.